A single sample is the source of the 29 T cell receptor beta chains below, sequenced in a study of T cells in localized non-small cell lung cancer. Profiling relied on immunoSEQ multiplex PCR, and the TCRdb table lists in-frame clones only, not all of them. The data contain about 59,000 clones, approximately 90% of them singletons. Source: peripheral blood, taken before any cancer treatment. The receptors shown here come from a man aged 40 to 70 with stage I lung adenocarcinoma.

The J gene is TRBJ1-5, the V gene TRBV30, with D hard to call. V was clipped by 0 bases and J by 4 bases, with 10 bases between them. Germline V gives CDR1 GTSNPN, CDR2 SVGIG (reference sequence). The CDR3 covers 14 residues. The CDR3 region has the DNA TGTGCCTGGAGTGTCTCTTTGGCGAATCAGCCCCAGCATTTT. Protein product: CAWSVSLANQPQHF.

V is TRBV2 and J is TRBJ2-1, with unresolved D. This CDR3 contains 14 residues. CDR1 and CDR2 from the germline V gene are SNHLY and FYNNEI. V lost 5 bases to trimming and J lost 7 bases, with 15 bases between them. CDR3 region: CASSTATTPNEQFF. In DNA, the CDR3 is TGTGCCAGCAGTACGGCAACGACCCCTAATGAGCAGTTCTTC.

V usage is TRBV29-1 and J usage is TRBJ2-7; 7 positions match TRBD2. The CDR3 runs to 13 residues. Germline lookup yields CDR1 SQVTM and CDR2 ANQGSEA. The ends lost 3 bases at V and 0 bases at J; junction bases unmatched: 2. The CDR3 here is CSVETSYSYEQYF. CDR3 coding DNA: TGCAGCGTTGAGACTAGCTACTCCTACGAGCAGTACTTC.

In DNA, the CDR3 is TGTGCCAGCAGCACTCACCGGGAGTTAGTCTATGGCTACACCTTC. It codes for CASSTHRELVYGYTF. The chain employs TRBV11-2 and TRBJ1-2; no firm D call. The germline V and J ends were trimmed by 5 bases and 4 bases, with 17 bases remaining between them. This CDR3 spans 15 amino acids. Looked up from germline, CDR1 is SGHAT and CDR2 is FQNNGV. The complete variable domain, with remaining parts taken from reference TRBV11-2 and TRBJ1-2, reads EAGVAQSPRYKIIEKRQSVAFWCNPISGHATLYWYQQILGQGPKLLIQFQNNGVVDDSQLPKDRFSAERLKGVDSTLKIQPAKLEDSAVYLCASSTHRELVYGYTFGSGTRLTVV.

The J gene is TRBJ2-7, the V gene TRBV4-3; TRBD2 might be the D (7 bases). CDR3 length: 15 amino acids. In germline, CDR1 is LGHNA, CDR2 YSLEER. The ends were cut back, 0 bases at V and 2 bases at J, with 11 bases in the middle. CDR3 sequence (DNA): TGCGCCAGCAGCCAAGATTTGCGGGGGCCCTACGAGCAGTACTTC. Translating gives CASSQDLRGPYEQYF.

The chain has TRBV5-6 and TRBJ2-1; 12 nucleotides align to TRBD2. Germline CDR1 is SGHDT and CDR2 is YYEEEE. The length of the CDR3 is 15 residues. V lost 2 bases and J lost 12; bases outside the gene matches: 9. The DNA for the CDR3 is TGTGCCAGCAGCTTCGGACTAGCGGGATTTGGCGCGCAGTTCTTC. This translates into CASSFGLAGFGAQFF.

V gene TRBV13 combines with J gene TRBJ1-1; D uncertain. CDR3 length: 13 residues. The germline V and J ends were trimmed by 5 bases and 6 bases, with 13 bases remaining between them. Germline V gene data show CDR1 as PRHDT and CDR2 as FYEKMQ (reference sequence). For the CDR3, the DNA is TGTGCCAGCAGCCGGGCCCCGGGCTCTGAAGCTTTCTTT. This gives the protein CASSRAPGSEAFF.

The rearrangement links TRBV7-9 to TRBJ2-7, with no clear D. V dropped 5 bases and J dropped 5 bases, with 16 bases sitting between them. CDR3 size: 14 residues. Germline CDR1 is SEHNR and CDR2 is FQNEAQ (reference sequence). CDR3 in DNA: TGTGCCAGCAGCCAAAGTGTTTTAAACGACGAGCAGTACTTC. This sequence encodes CASSQSVLNDEQYF.

This chain links TRBV9 with TRBJ1-4; D not resolved. Trimming pared 3 bases from V and 4 bases from J, leaving 13 bases between. Looked up from germline, CDR1 is SGDLS and CDR2 is YYNGEE. There are 15 residues in the CDR3. CDR3 sequence: CASSAGRGVNEKLFF. DNA of the CDR3: TGTGCCAGCAGCGCCGGGCGGGGTGTTAATGAAAAACTGTTTTTT.

The J gene is TRBJ2-3, the V gene TRBV4-1; D not certain. This CDR3 region has 13 residues. Trimming removed 5 bases from V and 6 bases from J, with 12 bases in between. From germline, CDR1 is MGHRA and CDR2 YSYEKL. The CDR3 loop is CASSSSSGDTQYF. CDR3 bases: TGCGCCAGCAGCTCCAGTAGTGGGGATACGCAGTATTTT.

The V gene is TRBV7-8, the J gene TRBJ1-5; a possible D gene is TRBD1 (5 bases). Germline assignment: CDR1 SGHVS and CDR2 FQNEAQ. Trimming took 0 bases from V and 8 from J, leaving 11 bases between them. The CDR3 spans 14 residues. CDR3 nucleotides: TGTGCCAGCAGCTTAGCTCCGGAGGGGAAGCCCCAGCATTTT. This translates into CASSLAPEGKPQHF. Complete variable domain (other parts from reference TRBV7-8 and TRBJ1-5): GAGVSQSPRYKVAKRGQDVALRCDPISGHVSLFWYQQALGQGPEFLTYFQNEAQLDKSGLPSDRFFAERPEGSVSTLKIQRTQQEDSAVYLCASSLAPEGKPQHFGDGTRLSIL.

This clone has just one count. The chain recombines TRBV5-8 with TRBJ2-7; D is uncertain. Germline values: CDR1 SGHTS, CDR2 YDEGEE. V lost 9 bases, J lost 2 bases, and 9 bases lay in between. This CDR3 has 11 residues. This chain's CDR3 is CATKITYEQYF. CDR3 nucleotide sequence: TGTGCCACCAAGATCACCTACGAGCAGTACTTC. Looking up the rest from reference TRBV5-8 and TRBJ2-7 gives the full variable domain: EAGVTQSPTHLIKTRGQQATLRCSPISGHTSVYWYQQALGLGLQFLLWYDEGEERNRGNFPPRFSGRQFPNYSSELNVNALELEDSALYLCATKITYEQYFGPGTRLTVT.

The V and J genes are TRBV5-1 and TRBJ1-5, with TRBD1 matching 9 bases. The length of the CDR3 is 15 residues. V lost 4 bases to trimming and J lost 2 bases; unmatched junction nucleotides: 4. Germline-derived CDR1 and CDR2 are SGHRS and YFSETQ. CDR3 DNA: TGCGCCAGCAGCCCATGGACAGGGGGCAATCAGCCCCAGCATTTT. This codes for CASSPWTGGNQPQHF.

This rearrangement joins TRBV29-1 to TRBJ2-3; no reliable D call. CDR1 and CDR2 (germline): SQVTM, ANQGSEA. Trimming shortened V by 4 bases and J by 3 bases, and 5 bases separated the two germline ends. There are 11 residues in the CDR3. The CDR3 protein is CSVGKTDTQYF. In nucleotides, the CDR3 is TGCAGCGTTGGCAAGACAGATACGCAGTATTTT.

The V gene is TRBV11-2, the J gene TRBJ2-7, with 8 bases lining up with TRBD2. This CDR3 contains 15 residues. In germline, CDR1 is SGHAT, CDR2 FQNNGV. J lost 6 bases, V lost 0 bases, and 7 bases had no gene match. The DNA of the CDR3 is TGTGCCAGCAGCTTAGAGAGCGGGAGTCACTCCGAGCAGTACTTC. Translated: CASSLESGSHSEQYF.

The chain joins TRBV6-5 to TRBJ1-4; weak D call: TRBD1 (5 bases). V dropped 6 bases and J dropped 8 bases, with 10 bases sitting between them. Germline V gene sequence: CDR1 MNHEY, CDR2 SVGAGI. The length of the CDR3 is 12 residues. CDR3 region: CASRLGGEKLFF. The DNA of the CDR3 is TGTGCCAGCAGGTTGGGGGGAGAAAAACTGTTTTTT.

V usage is TRBV19 and J usage is TRBJ2-1; D unclear. CDR3 size: 13 residues. The V gene lost 1 base and the J gene lost 4 bases, with 5 bases spanning the gap. Germline CDR1 reads LNHDA; CDR2 reads SQIVND (reference sequence). This CDR3 reads CASSIVTYNEQFF. The CDR3 coding sequence is TGTGCCAGTAGTATAGTGACATACAATGAGCAGTTCTTC.

Only a few counts were recorded for this clone. This chain links TRBV28 with TRBJ1-4; no definite D call. This CDR3 is built from 14 residues. The V end lost 0 bases, the J end lost 4 bases, and 6 bases lay between the germline ends. Germline CDR1 MDHEN, CDR2 SYDVKM. The CDR3 loop is CASSLWTNNEKLFF. The CDR3 bases are TGTGCCAGCAGTTTATGGACAAATAATGAAAAACTGTTTTTT.

The sample holds a few counts of this clone. The chain combines TRBV28 with TRBJ1-2, with 7 bases identical to TRBD1. This CDR3 region has 12 residues. After removal of 8 bases from V and 5 bases from J, the junction contained 5 bases not matched to a gene. Germline V gives CDR1 MDHEN, CDR2 SYDVKM. The CDR3 coding sequence is TGTGCCAGCCGGGACAGTTTTTATGGCTACACCTTC. This translates into CASRDSFYGYTF.

CDR3 amino acids: CAWTDSGNTIYF. CDR3 sequence (DNA): TGTGCCTGGACGGACTCTGGAAACACCATATATTTT. The V gene is TRBV30, the J gene TRBJ1-3; D unresolved. In germline, CDR1 is GTSNPN, CDR2 SVGIG (reference sequence). The CDR3 length is 12 residues. The ends were cut back, 4 bases at V and 0 bases at J, with 4 bases in the middle.

The gene calls are TRBV6-1 and TRBJ2-7; D is perhaps TRBD2 (7 bases). CDR3 size: 15 residues. Trimming took 1 base from V and 1 from J, leaving 11 bases between them. The germline V gene encodes CDR1 MNHNS and CDR2 SASEGT. CDR3 DNA sequence: TGTGCCAGCAGTGAAGTGGGGGGGGCTTCCTACGAGCAGTACTTC. This sequence encodes CASSEVGGASYEQYF.

CDR3 sequence: CASSRTANVAGRETQYF. CDR3 nucleotides: TGTGCCAGTAGTCGGACCGCTAATGTAGCGGGACGAGAGACCCAGTACTTC. The rearrangement uses TRBV19 and TRBJ2-5; 8 bases are a match to TRBD2. The CDR3 is made up of 17 amino acids. The junction had 15 bases not matched to a gene; V was cut back by 5 bases and J by 4 bases. CDR1 and CDR2 from the germline V gene are LNHDA and SQIVND (reference sequence).

CDR3 nucleotides: TGCGCCAGCAGCTTGGTTCAGGGGGCTTACGAGCAGTACTTC. Translated, it gives CASSLVQGAYEQYF. V is TRBV5-1 and J is TRBJ2-7; 8 bases align to TRBD1. The CDR3 is 14 amino acids. CDR1 is SGHRS, CDR2 YFSETQ, per germline. J gave up 4 bases and V 0 bases, and 3 bases lay outside the gene matches.

The CDR3 DNA reads TGTGCCAGCACCCCCCTGGCTGCAACTAATGAAAAACTGTTTTTT. It codes for CASTPLAATNEKLFF. The V call is TRBV6-1, the J call TRBJ1-4; no definite D call. Germline V gives CDR1 MNHNS, CDR2 SASEGT. The CDR3 has 15 amino acids. Trimming removed 7 bases at V and 0 bases at J, with 12 bases between.

This clone has just a few counts. The rearrangement joins TRBV7-8 to TRBJ2-5; 7 positions match TRBD2. The CDR3 has 13 amino acids. V was clipped by 1 base and J by 5 bases; unmatched bases: 1. Germline CDR1 SGHVS, CDR2 FQNEAQ. The DNA of the CDR3 is TGTGCCAGCAGCTTAGGCGGGAGCGAGACCCAGTACTTC. Translated: CASSLGGSETQYF.

The V call is TRBV6-5, the J call TRBJ2-4, with D perhaps given as TRBD1 or TRBD2 (6 bases each). V lost 8 bases and J lost 1, with 12 bases in between. This CDR3 spans 14 amino acids. Germline V lookup: CDR1 MNHEY, CDR2 SVGAGI. CDR3 in amino acids: CASAEGGAKNIQYF. Written as DNA, the CDR3 is TGTGCCAGCGCCGAGGGGGGCGCCAAAAACATTCAGTACTTC.

V and J are TRBV5-1 and TRBJ1-4; 8 nucleotides match TRBD1. Per germline, CDR1 SGHRS and CDR2 YFSETQ. The CDR3 consists of 15 residues. J lost 5 bases, V lost 1 base, and 4 bases had no gene match. CDR3 coding DNA: TGCGCCAGCAGCTTGATGGGACAGGAAAATGAAAAACTGTTTTTT. Translating gives CASSLMGQENEKLFF.

The chain recombines TRBV7-2 with TRBJ2-7; no clear D gene. This CDR3 has 13 amino acids. Trimming left V 3 bases short and J 3 bases short, with 9 bases between. CDR1 is SGHTA, CDR2 FQGNSA, per germline. The CDR3 is CASSFEYSYEQYF. Written as DNA, the CDR3 is TGTGCCAGCAGCTTCGAATACAGCTACGAGCAGTACTTC. The full variable domain, its missing parts supplied by reference TRBV7-2 and TRBJ2-7, is GAGVSQSPSNKVTEKGKDVELRCDPISGHTALYWYRQSLGQGLEFLIYFQGNSAPDKSGLPSDRFSAERTGGSVSTLTIQRTQQEDSAVYLCASSFEYSYEQYFGPGTRLTVT.

The chain uses TRBV5-8 and TRBJ2-2; no clear D gene. V shed 0 bases and J shed 6 bases, with 9 bases lying between them. CDR1 SGHTS and CDR2 YDEGEE come from the germline V gene. This CDR3 has 14 amino acids. CDR3 bases: TGTGCCAGCAGCTTGGCCCAAGGGTCCGGGGAGCTGTTTTTT. Its translation: CASSLAQGSGELFF.